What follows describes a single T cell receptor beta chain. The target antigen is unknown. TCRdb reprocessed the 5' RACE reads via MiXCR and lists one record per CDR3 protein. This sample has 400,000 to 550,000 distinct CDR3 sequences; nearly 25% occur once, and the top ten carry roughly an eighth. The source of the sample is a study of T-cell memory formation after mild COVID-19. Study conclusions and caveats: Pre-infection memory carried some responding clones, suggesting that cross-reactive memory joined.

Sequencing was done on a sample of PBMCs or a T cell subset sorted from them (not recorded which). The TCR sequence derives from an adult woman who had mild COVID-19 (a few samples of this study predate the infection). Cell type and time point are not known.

Written as DNA, the CDR3 is TGTGCCAGCAGGAAGGGGATAGCGGGAGGAATAGATACGCAGTATTTT. It encodes CASRKGIAGGIDTQYF. The V gene is TRBV6-5, the J gene TRBJ2-3, with 10 bases that match TRBD2. Trimming took 6 bases from V and 5 from J; bases not matched to a gene: 11. The germline V gene has CDR1 MNHEY and CDR2 SVGAGI. The CDR3 runs to 16 residues.